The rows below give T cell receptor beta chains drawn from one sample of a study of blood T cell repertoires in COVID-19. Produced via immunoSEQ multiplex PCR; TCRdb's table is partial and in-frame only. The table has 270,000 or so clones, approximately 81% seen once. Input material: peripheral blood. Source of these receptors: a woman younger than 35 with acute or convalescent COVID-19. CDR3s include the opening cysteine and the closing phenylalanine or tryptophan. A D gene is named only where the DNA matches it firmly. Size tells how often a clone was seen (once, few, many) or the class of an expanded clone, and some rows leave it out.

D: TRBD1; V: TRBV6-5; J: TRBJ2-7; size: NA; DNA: TGTGCCAGCAGTTACTCGGGACAGGGTCCCTCCTACGAGCAGTACTTC; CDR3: CASSYSGQGPSYEQYF
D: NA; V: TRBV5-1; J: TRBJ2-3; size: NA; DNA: TGCGCCAGCAGCCGGAGAGGACAGAGCACAGATACGCAGTATTTT; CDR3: CASSRRGQSTDTQYF
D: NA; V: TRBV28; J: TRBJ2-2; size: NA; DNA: TGTGCCAGCAGTTTTATAGCAACCGGGGAGCTGTTTTTT; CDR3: CASSFIATGELFF
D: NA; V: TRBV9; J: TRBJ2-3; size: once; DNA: TGTGCCAGCAGCGCAGGGGCGTTCGGCACAGATACGCAGTATTTT; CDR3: CASSAGAFGTDTQYF
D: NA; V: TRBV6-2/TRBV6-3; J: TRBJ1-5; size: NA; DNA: TGTGCCAGCAGTTACAGCAGGGCCGGCAATCAGCCCCAGCATTTT; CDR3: CASSYSRAGNQPQHF
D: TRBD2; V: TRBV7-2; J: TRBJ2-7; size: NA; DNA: TGTGCCAGCAGCCTAGGACTAGCGGGCCCAGTTAGCTCCTACGAGCAGTACTTC; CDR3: CASSLGLAGPVSSYEQYF
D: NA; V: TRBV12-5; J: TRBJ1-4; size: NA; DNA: TGTGCTAGTGGTTTGGTCTCCGGGAATGACGCTTTTAGTGAAAAACTGTTTTTT; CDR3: CASGLVSGNDAFSEKLFF
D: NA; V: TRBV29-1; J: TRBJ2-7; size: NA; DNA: TGCAGCGTTGAAGACAGGGGACCCGAGCAGTACTTC; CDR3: CSVEDRGPEQYF
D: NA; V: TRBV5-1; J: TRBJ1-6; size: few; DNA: TGCGCCAGCAGCACAGATCTAAGCCTATCACCCCTCCACTTT; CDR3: CASSTDLSLSPLHF
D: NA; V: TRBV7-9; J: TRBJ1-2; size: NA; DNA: TGTGCCAGTATGGAGAGCGGACGGGAAAACTATGGCTACACCTTC; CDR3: CASMESGRENYGYTF
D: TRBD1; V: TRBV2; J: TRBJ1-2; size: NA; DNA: TGTGCCAGCAGTGGAGGAGACAGGGGTGGTGGCTACACCTTC; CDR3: CASSGGDRGGGYTF
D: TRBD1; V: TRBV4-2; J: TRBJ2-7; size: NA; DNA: TGTGCCAGCAGCTCCGGACAGGCGAACTACGAGCAGTACTTC; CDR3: CASSSGQANYEQYF
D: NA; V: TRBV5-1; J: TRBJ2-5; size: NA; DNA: TGCGCCAGCAGCAGCCAGGACAGCCAAGAGACCCAGTACTTC; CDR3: CASSSQDSQETQYF
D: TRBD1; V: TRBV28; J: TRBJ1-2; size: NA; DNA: TGTGCCAGCAGTTCCAGGACAGGAACAAACTATGGCTACACCTTC; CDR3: CASSSRTGTNYGYTF
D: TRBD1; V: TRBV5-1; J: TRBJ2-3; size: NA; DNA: TGCGCCAGCAGCTTTATTACCCGGGACAGGGGTTACACAGATACGCAGTATTTT; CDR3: CASSFITRDRGYTDTQYF
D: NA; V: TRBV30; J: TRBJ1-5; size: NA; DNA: TGTGCCTGGAGCGGCTCCTCAGGGCAGCCCCAGCATTTT; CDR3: CAWSGSSGQPQHF
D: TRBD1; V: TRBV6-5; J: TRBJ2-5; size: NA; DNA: TGTGCCAGCAACCTCGGACAGGGGCAAGAGACCCAGTACTTC; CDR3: CASNLGQGQETQYF
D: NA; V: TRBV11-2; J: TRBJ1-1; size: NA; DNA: TGTGCCAGCAGCCGAAAGGCAGCTAGGCCCAACACTGAAGCTTTCTTT; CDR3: CASSRKAARPNTEAFF
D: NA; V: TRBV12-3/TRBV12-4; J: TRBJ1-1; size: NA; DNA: TGTGCCAGCAGCCGGGTGCGGGGAGAAGCTTTCTTT; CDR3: CASSRVRGEAFF
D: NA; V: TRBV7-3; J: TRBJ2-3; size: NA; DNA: TGTGCCAGCAGCACGCAGAGCACAGATACGCAGTATTTT; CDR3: CASSTQSTDTQYF
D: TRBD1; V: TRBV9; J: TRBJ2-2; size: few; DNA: TGTGCCAGCAGCGGTACAGGGGGCGGTTCCGAGGAGCTGTTTTTT; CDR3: CASSGTGGGSEELFF
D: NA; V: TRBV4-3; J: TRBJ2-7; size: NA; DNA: TGCGCCAGCAGCCAAGATATTGCGTCCGATGACGAGCAGTACTTC; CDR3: CASSQDIASDDEQYF
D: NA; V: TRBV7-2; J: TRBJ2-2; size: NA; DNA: TGTGCCAGCAGCTTAGGCCTAGCGCTTTACACCGGGGAGCTGTTTTTT; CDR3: CASSLGLALYTGELFF
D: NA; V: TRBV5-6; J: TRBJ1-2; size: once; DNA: TGTGCCAGCAGCCCGAGGGCGGGGGGCTCAGCTAACTATGGCTACACCTTC; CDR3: CASSPRAGGSANYGYTF
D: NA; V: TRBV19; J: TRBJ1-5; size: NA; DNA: TGTGCCAGTAAAGGGGTTAATCAGCCCCAGCATTTT; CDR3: CASKGVNQPQHF
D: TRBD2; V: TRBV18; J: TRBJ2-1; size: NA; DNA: TGTGCCAGCTCACCACCGAGTGGGAGGGGCCTCTCCTACAATGAGCAGTTCTTC; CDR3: CASSPPSGRGLSYNEQFF
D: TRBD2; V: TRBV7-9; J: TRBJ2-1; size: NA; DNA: TGTGCCAGCAGCTTATCGACGGGAGGATCGGGTGAGCAGTTCTTC; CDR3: CASSLSTGGSGEQFF
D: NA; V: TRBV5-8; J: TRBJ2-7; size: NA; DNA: TGTGCCAGCAGCTTACAGACCTACGAGCAGTACTTC; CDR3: CASSLQTYEQYF
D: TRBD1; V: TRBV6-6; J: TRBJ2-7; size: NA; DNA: TGTGCCAGCAGTCTACCGTCGGGACAGATAGGCTACGAGCAGTACTTC; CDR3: CASSLPSGQIGYEQYF
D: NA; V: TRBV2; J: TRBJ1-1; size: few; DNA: TGTGCCAGCATCAGGGATGGTGAGAACACTGAAGCTTTCTTT; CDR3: CASIRDGENTEAFF
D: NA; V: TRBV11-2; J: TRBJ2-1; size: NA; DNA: TGTGCCAGCAGACAAGACTACAATGAGCAGTTCTTC; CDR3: CASRQDYNEQFF
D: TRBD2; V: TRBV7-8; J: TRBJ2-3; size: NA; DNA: TGTGCCAGCAGCCCCCGACTAGCGGGAGACACAGATACGCAGTATTTT; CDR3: CASSPRLAGDTDTQYF
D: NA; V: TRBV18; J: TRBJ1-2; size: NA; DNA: TGTGCCAGCTCACCACCAGGGACACCCGCTTTGGGTGGCTACACCTTC; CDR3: CASSPPGTPALGGYTF
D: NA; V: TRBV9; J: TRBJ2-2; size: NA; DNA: TGTGCCAGCAGCGTCACTAGTTCCGGGGAGCTGTTTTTT; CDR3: CASSVTSSGELFF
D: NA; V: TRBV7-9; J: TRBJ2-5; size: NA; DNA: TGTGCCAGCAGCTTAGTCTCCGCGGAGGAGACCCAGTACTTC; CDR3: CASSLVSAEETQYF
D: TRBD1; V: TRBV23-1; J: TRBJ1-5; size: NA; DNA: TGCGCCAGCAGACGGACAGGGACTAGCAATCAGCCCCAGCATTTT; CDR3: CASRRTGTSNQPQHF
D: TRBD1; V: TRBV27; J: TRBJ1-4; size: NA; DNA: TGTGCCAGCAGAAGACAGGGGGCAGGCGCAACTAATGAAAAACTGTTTTTT; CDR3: CASRRQGAGATNEKLFF
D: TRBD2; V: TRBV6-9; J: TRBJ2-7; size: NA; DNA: TGTGCCAGCAGGAACGGGACTAGCGGGAGGAGGGTGGGCTACGAGCAGTACTTC; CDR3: CASRNGTSGRRVGYEQYF
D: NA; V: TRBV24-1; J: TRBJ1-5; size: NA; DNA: TGTGCCACCAGTGCGGGGAATCAGCCCCAGCATTTT; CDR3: CATSAGNQPQHF
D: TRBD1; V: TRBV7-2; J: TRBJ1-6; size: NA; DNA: TGTGCCAGCAGCTTACTATCTCTTGGACAGGGGGCGCGGACCCTCCACTTT; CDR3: CASSLLSLGQGARTLHF
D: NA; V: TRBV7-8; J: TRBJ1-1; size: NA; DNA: TGTGCCAGCAGCCTAGGGAGGTTCCGGAACACTGAAGCTTTCTTT; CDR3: CASSLGRFRNTEAFF
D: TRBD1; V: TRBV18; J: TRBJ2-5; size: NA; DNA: TGTGCCAGCTCACCGAACAGGGGGCGTACGGAGACCCAGTACTTC; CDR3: CASSPNRGRTETQYF
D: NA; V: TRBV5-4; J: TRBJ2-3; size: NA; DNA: TGTGCCAGCAGCCCCGAGGTGTGGGAGGGCACAGATACGCAGTATTTT; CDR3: CASSPEVWEGTDTQYF
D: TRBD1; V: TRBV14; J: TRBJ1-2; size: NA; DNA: TGTGCCAGCAGCCAAGGGGGACAGCAGTATGGCTACACCTTC; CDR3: CASSQGGQQYGYTF
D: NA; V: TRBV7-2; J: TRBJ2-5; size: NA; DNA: TGTGCCAGCAGCTTTGACAGAGAAGAGACCCAGTACTTC; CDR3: CASSFDREETQYF
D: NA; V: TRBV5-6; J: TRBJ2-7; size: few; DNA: TGTGCCAGCAGCCAAACAGGGACCTCCTACGAGCAGTACTTC; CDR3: CASSQTGTSYEQYF
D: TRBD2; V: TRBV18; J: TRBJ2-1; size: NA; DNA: TGTGCCAGCTCACCTAGCGGGAATGAGCAGTTCTTC; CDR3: CASSPSGNEQFF
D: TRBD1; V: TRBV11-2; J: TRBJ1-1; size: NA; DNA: TGTGCCAGCAGGGGGACAGTCAACACTGAAGCTTTCTTT; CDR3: CASRGTVNTEAFF
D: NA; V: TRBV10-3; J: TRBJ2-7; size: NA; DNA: TGTGCCATCAGTGATGAAGGTCTAGCGCGGCCTTCCTACGAGCAGTACTTC; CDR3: CAISDEGLARPSYEQYF